The 23 T cell receptor beta chains below all came from one sample that was sequenced in a study of blood T cells in healthy people across ages. Sample-barcoded 5' priming and a J-beta primer mix drove a second PCR of about 6 to 12 cycles. In TCRdb, the 5' RACE reads were re-called with MiXCR into one record per CDR3 protein. The sample has 1.5 million to 2 million distinct CDR3 sequences; approximately 28% are singletons. Sequenced sample: blood. The receptors stem from a woman in her thirties in good health.

J is TRBJ2-7 and V is TRBV20-1; D possibly matches TRBD1 or TRBD2 (6 bases each). Per the germline V gene, CDR1 is DFQATT and CDR2 is SNEGSKA (reference sequence). The CDR3 has 15 amino acids. With 2 bases removed from V and 4 bases from J, the gap between germline ends came to 18 bases. In DNA, the CDR3 is TGCAGTGCTAGAACCGGGGGCGGGATGAGGTACGAGCAGTACTTC. This translates into CSARTGGGMRYEQYF.

CDR3 sequence: CASSDAGTGYEKLFF. The CDR3, as DNA: TGTGCCAGCAGCGACGCCGGGACGGGCTATGAAAAACTGTTTTTT. The chain has TRBV7-6 and TRBJ1-4; weak D call: TRBD1 (5 bases). From germline, CDR1 is SGHVS and CDR2 FNYEAQ. Trimming cost V 5 bases and J 6 bases, with 16 bases left between them. The CDR3 sequence is 15 residues long.

Turning to this clonotype: At one boundary the junction diverges from the germline segment, which might be a read error. The chain employs TRBV6-1 and TRBJ1-5; D is uncertain. CDR1 is MNHNS, CDR2 SASEGT, per germline. The CDR3 is 16 residues long. CDR3 residues: CAGSAYKAGSNQPQHF. DNA for the CDR3: TGTGCCGGCAGTGCCTACAAGGCGGGGAGCAATCAGCCCCAGCATTTT.

The V gene is TRBV9, the J gene TRBJ1-1; a possible D gene is TRBD1 (6 bases). Trimming shortened V by 1 base and J by 4 bases, and 11 bases separated the two germline ends. The CDR3 spans 14 residues. Germline lookup yields CDR1 SGDLS and CDR2 YYNGEE. CDR3 amino acids: CASSVRARGTEAFF. CDR3 DNA: TGTGCCAGCAGCGTAAGGGCCAGGGGCACTGAAGCTTTCTTT.

This chain links TRBV7-9 with TRBJ1-5; a possible D gene is TRBD1 (5 bases). CDR1 is SEHNR and CDR2 is FQNEAQ in the germline V gene (reference sequence). Trimming stripped 1 base from V and 5 bases from J, with 12 bases between. The CDR3 runs 15 residues. CDR3 in amino acids: CASSLEGFMHQPQHF. The CDR3 region has the DNA TGTGCCAGCAGCTTAGAGGGGTTCATGCATCAGCCCCAGCATTTT.

CDR3 region: CSARDAAGSYEQFF. In DNA form, the CDR3 reads TGCAGTGCTAGAGATGCCGCCGGCTCCTACGAGCAGTTCTTC. The V and J genes are TRBV20-1 and TRBJ2-7; D is uncertain. The J call could be wrong; TRBJ2-1 is a better fit for the DNA end. The germline gives CDR1 DFQATT, CDR2 SNEGSKA (reference sequence). This CDR3 is built from 14 residues.

This clonotype was counted ten times or more. This chain uses TRBV4-3 with TRBJ1-4, with D possibly matching TRBD1 (6 bases). The CDR3 totals 15 residues. Germline V gives CDR1 LGHNA, CDR2 YSLEER. Trimming took 1 base from V and 8 from J, leaving 14 bases between them. The CDR3 reads CASSQVRGPGEKLFF. In DNA form, the CDR3 reads TGCGCCAGCAGCCAAGTTCGGGGGCCGGGAGAAAAACTGTTTTTT.

The CDR3 loop reads CASRYGGAAETQYF. CDR3 nucleotide sequence: TGTGCCAGCAGATACGGGGGGGCCGCTGAGACCCAGTACTTC. The V and J genes are TRBV7-2 and TRBJ2-5; 8 bases map to TRBD2. The V gene's germline CDR1 is SGHTA and CDR2 FQGNSA. Germline trimming cut 6 bases from V and 5 bases from J; bases unmatched to any gene: 8. CDR3 length equals 14 residues.

Details on this clonotype: Given a much more abundant clone one base away, this may be a read error. The CDR3 reads CASSLGQGIGQWDTQYF. The CDR3 DNA reads as TGTGCCAGCAGCTTGGGACAGGGGATCGGACAATGGGATACGCAGTATTTT. The chain recombines TRBV5-4 with TRBJ2-3, with 8 bases fitting TRBD1. The CDR3 length is 17 residues. The germline gives CDR1 SGHNT, CDR2 YYREEE (reference sequence). With V trimmed by 0 bases and J by 6 bases, 12 bases remained unmatched.

The chain combines TRBV5-5 with TRBJ2-7; D is tentatively TRBD1 or TRBD2 (6 bases each). CDR3 length: 15 residues. CDR1 is SGHKS, CDR2 YYEKEE, per germline (reference sequence). V gave up 4 bases and J gave up 2 bases, with 16 bases separating them. The DNA of the CDR3 is TGTGCCAGCAGCCCAAATCCGGGGGCCACCTACGAGCAGTACTTC. This sequence encodes CASSPNPGATYEQYF.

The chain recombines TRBV29-1 with TRBJ2-1; TRBD2 matches at 16 bases. The CDR3 runs 20 residues. After removal of 8 bases from V and 0 bases from J, the junction contained 16 bases not matched to a gene. The germline CDR1 and CDR2 sequences are SQVTM and ANQGSEA. The CDR3 protein is CSTGLAGGSTLLSSYNEQFF. CDR3 nucleotide sequence: TGCAGCACGGGACTAGCGGGAGGGTCGACACTCTTGAGCTCCTACAATGAGCAGTTCTTC.

In this sample, this clonotype turned up a few times. V is TRBV18 and J is TRBJ2-7, with a tentative D call TRBD2 (6 bases). The CDR3 is 15 amino acids. V shed 6 bases and J shed 1 base, with 16 bases lying between them. Per the germline V gene, CDR1 is KGHSH and CDR2 is LQKENI. This chain's CDR3 is CASSPSRDISYEQYF. In nucleotides, the CDR3 is TGTGCCAGCTCTCCCTCGCGGGATATATCCTACGAGCAGTACTTC.

The chain links TRBV7-2 to TRBJ2-1; D gene uncertain. Trimming left V 7 bases short and J 4 bases short, with 11 bases between. Germline V gene lookup returns CDR1 SGHTA and CDR2 FQGNSA. The CDR3 is 13 residues long. CDR3 in DNA: TGTGCCAGCACCCCCTCCACATACAATGAGCAGTTCTTC. It yields the protein CASTPSTYNEQFF.

The V call is TRBV7-9, the J call TRBJ2-7; D is ambiguous. V lost 5 bases and J 4 bases, leaving 12 bases between the germline ends. CDR3 length equals 13 residues. Germline V gives CDR1 SEHNR, CDR2 FQNEAQ (reference sequence). CDR3 sequence: CASSPHQGYEQYF. CDR3 bases: TGTGCCAGCAGCCCTCACCAAGGATACGAGCAGTACTTC.

With respect to this clonotype: The junction and the germline gene differ at one end; a read error may be behind it. This chain joins TRBV6-2 or TRBV6-3 and TRBJ2-6, with TRBD2 matching over 11 bases. The germline gives CDR1 MNHEY, CDR2 SVGEGT. The CDR3 sequence is 18 residues long. The chain's CDR3 is CASSYQLAGVFGANVRTF. In DNA form, the CDR3 reads TGTGCCAGCAGTTATCAACTAGCGGGAGTTTTTGGGGCCAACGTCCGGACTTTC.

This clonotype has just a few counts. V and J are TRBV20-1 and TRBJ2-1; TRBD2 aligns across 11 bases. V dropped 3 bases and J dropped 9; count of bases not matched to a gene: 10. This CDR3 has 15 amino acids. Germline-derived CDR1 and CDR2 are DFQATT and SNEGSKA (reference sequence). The CDR3 bases are TGCAGTGCTAGTTACATAGCGGGGGGGCTAAGTGAGCAGTTCTTC. Translation gives CSASYIAGGLSEQFF.

J is TRBJ2-5 and V is TRBV5-1; D may be TRBD1 (6 bases). Germline-derived CDR1 and CDR2 are SGHRS and YFSETQ. Trimming shortened V by 4 bases and J by 3 bases, and 13 bases separated the two germline ends. The CDR3 runs 14 residues. CDR3 nucleotide sequence: TGCGCCAGCAGCCCCCCCCGGACAGAAGAGACCCAGTACTTC. It translates to CASSPPRTEETQYF.

This clonotype appeared many times. The chain combines TRBV4-2 with TRBJ2-1; 8 bases fit TRBD2. The V gene's germline CDR1 is LGHNA and CDR2 YNFKEQ. Losses at the gene ends were 5 bases for V and 9 bases for J; bases not matched to a gene: 18. The CDR3 sequence is 17 residues long. CDR3 region: CASSTRQGGGGYVEQFF. The CDR3 DNA reads as TGTGCCAGCAGCACTCGCCAAGGCGGCGGGGGGTATGTTGAGCAGTTCTTC.

A remark on this clonotype: A junction boundary mismatches the germline segment, possibly from a read error. V usage is TRBV14 and J usage is TRBJ2-7, with 8 bases that match TRBD1. Germline V lookup: CDR1 SGHDN, CDR2 FVKESK. The CDR3 is 16 residues long. The CDR3 protein is CAGSQGQVTELSEQYF. The CDR3 nucleotides are TGTGCCGGCAGCCAGGGACAGGTTACTGAGTTGAGCGAGCAGTACTTC.

The V and J genes are TRBV7-2 and TRBJ2-3, with 8 bases identical to TRBD2. The CDR3 consists of 16 residues. Germline CDR1 reads SGHTA; CDR2 reads FQGNSA. The V segment lost 5 bases and the J segment 1 base; nucleotides outside the gene matches: 8. The CDR3 DNA follows: TGTGCCAGCAGCCGGCGGAAAGCGGGAGGCACAGATACGCAGTATTTT. Its protein is CASSRRKAGGTDTQYF.

This chain links TRBV5-1 with TRBJ2-7; D is unresolved. From germline, CDR1 is SGHRS and CDR2 YFSETQ. V was trimmed by 3 bases and J by 0 bases, leaving 13 bases between them. This CDR3 region has 15 residues. The CDR3 DNA follows: TGCGCCAGCAGCTCCACGACAAGAGCCTCCTACGAGCAGTACTTC. It encodes CASSSTTRASYEQYF.

This chain uses TRBV6-6 with TRBJ1-2, with a possible D match to TRBD1 (6 bases). This CDR3 contains 14 residues. Germline-derived CDR1 and CDR2 are MNHNY and SVGAGI (reference sequence). The ends were cut back, 4 bases at V and 6 bases at J, with 15 bases in the middle. The CDR3 coding sequence is TGTGCCAGCAGTTCAATACAGGGATCGGATGGCTACACCTTC. Translated: CASSSIQGSDGYTF.

This clonotype was recorded once. The chain recombines TRBV5-6 with TRBJ1-1; D ambiguous. Germline assignment: CDR1 SGHDT and CDR2 YYEEEE. Trimming removed 0 bases at V and 6 bases at J, with 18 bases between. The CDR3 is 16 residues long. DNA of the CDR3: TGTGCCAGCAGCTTGGGCCTGGGAATGAGCGGCGCTGAAGCTTTCTTT. It specifies CASSLGLGMSGAEAFF.